The 22 T cell receptor beta chains below come from one sample, sequenced in a study of blood T cell repertoires in COVID-19. Sequencing was performed with immunoSEQ multiplex PCR; in TCRdb, only in-frame clones are kept and a portion is missing. The data show more than 85,000 clones, approximately 86% seen once. Sequencing input: PBMCs or T cells enriched from blood (not recorded which). All receptors come from a woman aged 45 to 65 who had recovered from COVID-19.

This chain uses TRBV12-3 or TRBV12-4 with TRBJ2-4; a weak D match, TRBD1 (5 bases). This CDR3 region has 11 residues. The V and J ends lost 8 bases and 6 bases respectively, with 8 bases between them. The DNA for the CDR3 is TGTGCCAGCGGGGCGATAAACATTCAGTACTTC. It codes for CASGAINIQYF.

This rearrangement joins TRBV5-1 to TRBJ2-4; 12 nucleotides agree with TRBD2. The CDR3 is 16 amino acids. With V trimmed by 4 bases and J by 8 bases, 10 bases remained unmatched. In germline, CDR1 is SGHRS, CDR2 YFSETQ. CDR3 protein: CASSPGLAGTLDIQYF. The CDR3 DNA is TGCGCCAGCAGCCCCGGACTAGCGGGGACGTTAGACATTCAGTACTTC. Full variable domain (outside the CDR3, taken from reference TRBV5-1 and TRBJ2-4): KAGVTQTPRYLIKTRGQQVTLSCSPISGHRSVSWYQQTPGQGLQFLFEYFSETQRNKGNFPGRFSGRQFSNSRSEMNVSTLELGDSALYLCASSPGLAGTLDIQYFGAGTRLSVL.

The genes are TRBV13 and TRBJ1-1, with TRBD1 identical over 8 bases. J gave up 11 bases and V 1 base, and 9 bases lay outside the gene matches. The germline V gene encodes CDR1 PRHDT and CDR2 FYEKMQ (reference sequence). The CDR3 consists of 14 residues. CDR3 sequence reads: CASSLESRGREAFF. In DNA form, the CDR3 reads TGTGCCAGCAGCTTAGAGAGCAGGGGGCGAGAGGCTTTCTTT.

This chain joins TRBV28 and TRBJ2-3; unclear D gene. CDR1 MDHEN and CDR2 SYDVKM come from the germline V gene. The CDR3 contains 15 residues. The V end lost 7 bases, the J end lost 1 base, and 15 bases lay between the germline ends. CDR3 sequence reads: CASKRSTVGTDTQYF. CDR3 nucleotides: TGTGCCAGCAAACGATCAACGGTGGGCACAGATACGCAGTATTTT.

This clone has just one count. The J gene is TRBJ2-3, the V gene TRBV5-4; D remains ambiguous. V lost 0 bases to trimming and J lost 4 bases, with 12 bases between them. CDR1 is SGHNT and CDR2 is YYREEE in the germline V gene (reference sequence). This CDR3 has 15 amino acids. Written as DNA, the CDR3 is TGTGCCAGCAGCTTGGGTAGCAACCCCCCAGATACGCAGTATTTT. Its translation is CASSLGSNPPDTQYF. Looking up the rest from reference TRBV5-4 and TRBJ2-3 gives the full variable domain: ETGVTQSPTHLIKTRGQQVTLRCSSQSGHNTVSWYQQALGQGPQFIFQYYREEENGRGNFPPRFSGLQFPNYSSELNVNALELDDSALYLCASSLGSNPPDTQYFGPGTRLTVL.

The genes are TRBV28 and TRBJ1-4, with a tentative D call TRBD1 (6 bases). The CDR3 contains 14 residues. The V and J ends lost 7 bases and 7 bases respectively, with 16 bases between them. Germline V CDR1 and CDR2: MDHEN, SYDVKM. CDR3 residues: CASKQQGDGEKLFF. Written as DNA, the CDR3 is TGTGCCAGCAAACAACAGGGTGATGGTGAAAAACTGTTTTTT. Filled out from reference TRBV28 and TRBJ1-4, the complete variable domain reads DVKVTQSSRYLVKRTGEKVFLECVQDMDHENMFWYRQDPGLGLRLIYFSYDVKMKEKGDIPEGYSVSREKKERFSLILESASTNQTSMYLCASKQQGDGEKLFFGSGTQLSVL.

The chain uses TRBV6-5 and TRBJ2-7; TRBD1 matches 7 bases. Germline V gene lookup returns CDR1 MNHEY and CDR2 SVGAGI. With 5 bases clipped from V and 2 bases from J, the junction kept 3 bases outside the gene matches. The CDR3 loop spans 13 amino acids. DNA of the CDR3: TGTGCCAGCAGTCGGGACAGTACCTACGAGCAGTACTTC. Residues: CASSRDSTYEQYF.

J is TRBJ2-5 and V is TRBV7-9; D is possibly TRBD1 (6 bases). Trimming left V 7 bases short and J 0 bases short, with 15 bases between. Germline lookup yields CDR1 SEHNR and CDR2 FQNEAQ (reference sequence). This CDR3 has 15 residues. CDR3 region: CASTPNRDNQETQYF. Written as DNA, the CDR3 is TGTGCCAGCACCCCAAACCGGGACAACCAAGAGACCCAGTACTTC.

The chain combines TRBV10-1 with TRBJ2-3; TRBD2 matches 7 bases. Germline V gene sequence: CDR1 WNHNN, CDR2 SYGVQD (reference sequence). Germline trimming cut 6 bases from V and 4 bases from J; bases unmatched to any gene: 13. CDR3 length equals 16 residues. The CDR3, as DNA: TGCGCCAGCAGCGCCTATGGGGCGGGAGTATCAGATACGCAGTATTTT. Translated: CASSAYGAGVSDTQYF.

The rearrangement uses TRBV5-6 and TRBJ1-1; no firm D call. V was shortened by 0 bases and J by 1 base, with 10 bases between the two germline ends. The CDR3 has 15 amino acids. Per the germline V gene, CDR1 is SGHDT and CDR2 is YYEEEE. The chain's CDR3 is CASSLARRWNTEAFF. CDR3 sequence (DNA): TGTGCCAGCAGCTTGGCAAGGAGATGGAACACTGAAGCTTTCTTT.

V gene TRBV11-2 combines with J gene TRBJ1-2; D remains unclear. The ends were cut back, 1 base at V and 1 base at J, with 10 bases in the middle. There are 15 residues in the CDR3. CDR1 is SGHAT, CDR2 FQNNGV, per germline. CDR3 in DNA: TGTGCCAGCAGCTTAGGAGGCCCGGTTAACTATGGCTACACCTTC. Translating gives CASSLGGPVNYGYTF.

The rearrangement links TRBV10-2 to TRBJ1-1; tentatively, D is TRBD1 (6 bases). Trimming cost V 8 bases and J 5 bases, with 12 bases left between them. The CDR3 consists of 12 residues. Germline V gene data show CDR1 as WSHSY and CDR2 as SAAADI. The CDR3 nucleotides are TGCGCCAGCGGTCAGGGGTATACTGAAGCTTTCTTT. This encodes CASGQGYTEAFF.

The CDR3 loop is CASSSTSGRYNEQFF. The CDR3 DNA is TGTGCCAGCAGCTCGACTAGCGGGAGGTACAATGAGCAGTTCTTC. The rearrangement uses TRBV7-9 and TRBJ2-1; 13 bases map to TRBD2. Germline V gene sequence: CDR1 SEHNR, CDR2 FQNEAQ (reference sequence). This CDR3 region has 15 residues. Trimming at V came to 4 bases and at J to 4 bases, leaving 1 base not matched to a gene. Drawing the rest from reference TRBV7-9 and TRBJ2-1, the complete variable domain is DTGVSQNPRHKITKRGQNVTFRCDPISEHNRLYWYRQTLGQGPEFLTYFQNEAQLEKSRLLSDRFSAERPKGSFSTLEIQRTEQGDSAMYLCASSSTSGRYNEQFFGPGTRLTVL.

V is TRBV14 and J is TRBJ1-1; D possibly corresponds to TRBD1 (5 bases). Trimming took 5 bases from V and 1 from J, leaving 8 bases between them. Germline V gene sequence: CDR1 SGHDN, CDR2 FVKESK. The CDR3 covers 13 residues. CDR3 loop: CASSVGGNTEAFF. The CDR3 DNA is TGTGCCAGCAGCGTCGGGGGGAACACTGAAGCTTTCTTT.

The V call is TRBV10-1, the J call TRBJ2-7; tentative D call: TRBD2 (6 bases). The CDR3 length is 14 residues. In germline, CDR1 is WNHNN, CDR2 SYGVQD (reference sequence). V lost 9 bases to trimming and J lost 4 bases, with 19 bases between them. The CDR3 region has the DNA TGCGCCAGTCCTCCGGGACTCGCCCTATACGAGCAGTACTTC. Translated: CASPPGLALYEQYF.

The genes are TRBV28 and TRBJ1-1, with TRBD1 as a possible D gene (5 bases). The germline gives CDR1 MDHEN, CDR2 SYDVKM. V lost 10 bases, J lost 1 base, and 19 bases lay in between. The CDR3 runs to 15 residues. The DNA for the CDR3 is TGTGCCATCCTTGCGGCAGTCAGGGCGAACACTGAAGCTTTCTTT. Its protein product is CAILAAVRANTEAFF.

This chain connects TRBV7-9 to TRBJ1-2, with 7 bases lining up with TRBD1. The V gene end was trimmed by 1 base and the J gene end by 4 bases; junction bases not matched to a gene: 9. CDR1 is SEHNR, CDR2 FQNEAQ, per germline (reference sequence). The CDR3 is made up of 16 amino acids. CDR3 bases: TGTGCCAGCAGCTTAGTTGAAAGGACAGGCATCTATGGCTACACCTTC. It yields the protein CASSLVERTGIYGYTF.

The chain couples TRBV2 to TRBJ1-4; 7 bases map to TRBD1. The length of the CDR3 is 16 residues. Losses at the gene ends were 10 bases for V and 0 bases for J; bases not matched to a gene: 11. Germline V gives CDR1 SNHLY, CDR2 FYNNEI. CDR3 residues: CATSSQGGATNEKLFF. As DNA, the CDR3 is TGTGCCACCTCCTCCCAGGGGGGAGCAACTAATGAAAAACTGTTTTTT. Full variable domain (rest looked up from reference TRBV2 and TRBJ1-4): EPEVTQTPSHQVTQMGQEVILRCVPISNHLYFYWYRQILGQKVEFLVSFYNNEISEKSEIFDDQFSVERPDGSNFTLKIRSTKLEDSAMYFCATSSQGGATNEKLFFGSGTQLSVL.

This chain joins TRBV11-2 and TRBJ2-1; 14 positions match TRBD2. CDR1 is SGHAT, CDR2 FQNNGV, per germline. The V and J ends lost 4 bases and 10 bases, in that order; junction bases with no gene match: 9. This CDR3 comprises 16 residues. The CDR3 sequence is CASSSAGTSGRSEQFF. CDR3 DNA: TGTGCCAGCAGCTCCGCCGGGACTAGCGGGAGATCCGAGCAGTTCTTC.

This chain links TRBV9 with TRBJ1-1, with TRBD1 identical over 7 bases. J lost 4 bases, V lost 4 bases, and 7 bases had no gene match. Germline loops: CDR1 SGDLS, CDR2 YYNGEE. CDR3 size: 14 residues. CDR3 amino acids: CASSSQGGGTEAFF. The CDR3 DNA follows: TGTGCCAGCAGCTCCCAGGGGGGAGGCACTGAAGCTTTCTTT.

This chain links TRBV24-1 with TRBJ2-3, with 8 bases identical to TRBD1. The V gene end was trimmed by 2 bases and the J gene end by 3 bases; junction bases not matched to a gene: 0. The CDR3 covers 14 residues. Germline V gene lookup returns CDR1 KGHDR and CDR2 SFDVKD. This CDR3 is CATSDWTGTDTQYF. DNA for the CDR3: TGTGCCACCAGTGATTGGACAGGGACAGATACGCAGTATTTT.

V gene TRBV6-5 combines with J gene TRBJ2-2, with 9 bases aligning to TRBD1. CDR1 MNHEY and CDR2 SVGAGI come from the germline V gene. This CDR3 has 15 amino acids. The V and J ends lost 4 bases and 2 bases, in that order; junction bases with no gene match: 2. The CDR3 loop is CASSSGQGNTGELFF. CDR3 nucleotides: TGTGCCAGCAGTTCGGGACAGGGTAACACCGGGGAGCTGTTTTTT.